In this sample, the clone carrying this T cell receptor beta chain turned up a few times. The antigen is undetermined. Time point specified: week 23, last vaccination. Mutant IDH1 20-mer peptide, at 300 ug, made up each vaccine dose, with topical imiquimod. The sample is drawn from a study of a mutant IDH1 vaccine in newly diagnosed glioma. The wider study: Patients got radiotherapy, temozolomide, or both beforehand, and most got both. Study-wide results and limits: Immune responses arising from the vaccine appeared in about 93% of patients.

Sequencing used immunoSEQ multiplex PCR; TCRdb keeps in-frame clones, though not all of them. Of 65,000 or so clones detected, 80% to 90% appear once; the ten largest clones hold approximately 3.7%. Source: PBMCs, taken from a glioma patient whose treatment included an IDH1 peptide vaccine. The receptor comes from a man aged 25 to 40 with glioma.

In DNA, the CDR3 is TGTGCCAGCAGCCAGATATCGAGGACCTCGGAAGGGTCCCAGCATTTT. Translation gives CASSQISRTSEGSQHF. The chain has TRBV4-2 and TRBJ1-5; D ambiguous. The germline gives CDR1 LGHNA, CDR2 YNFKEQ. V gave up 3 bases and J gave up 11 bases, with 23 bases separating them. The CDR3 length is 16 residues.